The rows below give T cell receptor beta chains drawn from one sample of a study of blood T cell repertoires in COVID-19. Libraries were prepared by immunoSEQ multiplex PCR; TCRdb keeps only in-frame clonotypes and omits some of them. The sample has about 39,000 clones; over 70% are singletons. Input material: peripheral blood. Receptor source: a man in his fifties with active or convalescent COVID-19. CDR3s include the opening cysteine and the closing phenylalanine or tryptophan. The D gene is left open where the match is weak. Expanded clones are given a class, and other clones once, few, many or no size at all.

J: TRBJ2-1; V: TRBV5-1; D: TRBD1; length: 19; size: -; DNA: TGCGCCAGCAGCGGCCCTGGGGGTACACGGACAGGACGTAACAATGAGCAGTTCTTC; CDR3: CASSGPGGTRTGRNNEQFF
J: TRBJ2-7; V: TRBV28; D: TRBD2; length: 16; size: -; DNA: TGTGCCAGCAGTTTAGGCCCAGCGGGGGGCACCTACGAGCAGTACTTC; CDR3: CASSLGPAGGTYEQYF
J: TRBJ2-7; V: TRBV14; D: -; length: 14; size: -; DNA: TGTGCCAGCAGCCAAGTCGGCAGGCCTTACGAGCAGTACTTC; CDR3: CASSQVGRPYEQYF
J: TRBJ1-2; V: TRBV2; D: -; length: 12; size: -; DNA: TGTGCCAGCAGTGACATGAACTATGGCTACACCTTC; CDR3: CASSDMNYGYTF
J: TRBJ1-2; V: TRBV3-1/TRBV3-2; D: -; length: 13; size: -; DNA: TGTGCCAGCAGCCGCGGGGGGTTTGTGGGCTACACCTTC; CDR3: CASSRGGFVGYTF
J: TRBJ2-1; V: TRBV19; D: TRBD2; length: 17; size: -; DNA: TGTGCCAGTAGTTTTCGACCGACTAGCGGGATAATCAATGAGCAGTTCTTC; CDR3: CASSFRPTSGIINEQFF
J: TRBJ1-2; V: TRBV19; D: -; length: 14; size: -; DNA: TGTGCCAGTGGCCCCATCACAGGGTCTTATGGCTACACCTTC; CDR3: CASGPITGSYGYTF
J: TRBJ1-1; V: TRBV28; D: -; length: 13; size: -; DNA: TGTGCCAGCAGGCCGGGGGTGAACACTGAAGCTTTCTTT; CDR3: CASRPGVNTEAFF
J: TRBJ2-2; V: TRBV6-5; D: TRBD1; length: 15; size: -; DNA: TGTGCCAGCAGTAGGACAGGGTGGGGCACCGGGGAGCTGTTTTTT; CDR3: CASSRTGWGTGELFF
J: TRBJ2-7; V: TRBV27; D: TRBD2; length: 15; size: -; DNA: TGTGCCAGCAGTTTACTGGGGGGGACTGAGCACGAGCAGTACTTC; CDR3: CASSLLGGTEHEQYF
J: TRBJ1-2; V: TRBV30; D: -; length: 11; size: few; DNA: TGTGCCTGGAGTGCCACTTTTGGCTACACCTTC; CDR3: CAWSATFGYTF
J: TRBJ1-3; V: TRBV5-1; D: -; length: 13; size: -; DNA: TGCGCCAGCAGCGAGAACCCTGGAAACACCATATATTTT; CDR3: CASSENPGNTIYF
J: TRBJ1-4; V: TRBV10-1; D: -; length: 14; size: -; DNA: TGCGCCAGCCTCCCTGTGGCTCAGAATGAAAAACTGTTTTTT; CDR3: CASLPVAQNEKLFF
J: TRBJ2-3; V: TRBV27; D: TRBD1; length: 16; size: -; DNA: TGTGCCAGCAGTTTGTTTCCGGGACAGGGCACAGATACGCAGTATTTT; CDR3: CASSLFPGQGTDTQYF
J: TRBJ1-2; V: TRBV13; D: -; length: 13; size: -; DNA: TGTGCCAGCAGCTCCCAGGGTTCCTATGGCTACACCTTC; CDR3: CASSSQGSYGYTF
J: TRBJ1-6; V: TRBV13; D: -; length: 21; size: -; DNA: TGTGCCAGCAGCTTAGGGGGGACACTATTTTTTGACAGCTCCTATAATTCACCCCTCCACTTT; CDR3: CASSLGGTLFFDSSYNSPLHF
J: TRBJ2-7; V: TRBV11-2; D: -; length: 15; size: -; DNA: TGTGCCAGCAGCCCCCGGGACTCCCCATCCTACGAGCAGTACTTC; CDR3: CASSPRDSPSYEQYF
J: TRBJ1-2; V: TRBV28; D: TRBD1; length: 13; size: -; DNA: TGTGCCAGCAGCGGGACAGAGAACTATGGCTACACCTTC; CDR3: CASSGTENYGYTF
J: TRBJ2-3; V: TRBV7-3; D: TRBD2; length: 15; size: -; DNA: TGTGCCAGCAGCACAGCCGGGACTAGCGGGGCCCGGGGGGATTTT; CDR3: CASSTAGTSGARGDF
J: TRBJ1-3; V: TRBV18; D: -; length: 17; size: once; DNA: TGTGCCAGCTCACCGCGGACAGCTGACATCTCTGGAAACACCATATATTTT; CDR3: CASSPRTADISGNTIYF
J: TRBJ1-1; V: TRBV6-6; D: -; length: 12; size: once; DNA: TGTGCCAGCCGCGGGGGGGAGGCTGAAGCTTTCTTT; CDR3: CASRGGEAEAFF
J: TRBJ2-3; V: TRBV27; D: -; length: 16; size: -; DNA: TGTGCCAGCAGATACGCCCAAGGGGGGGGTACAGATACGCAGTATTTT; CDR3: CASRYAQGGGTDTQYF
J: TRBJ2-3; V: TRBV7-9; D: TRBD1; length: 14; size: -; DNA: TGTGCCAGCAGCCCAGGGACAGGGACAGATACGCAGTATTTT; CDR3: CASSPGTGTDTQYF
J: TRBJ2-5; V: TRBV5-4; D: -; length: 14; size: -; DNA: TGTGCCAGCAGCTCCAAAGGCGGCCAAGAGACCCAGTACTTC; CDR3: CASSSKGGQETQYF
J: TRBJ2-3; V: TRBV5-6; D: TRBD2; length: 15; size: once; DNA: TGTGCCAGCAGCTCTCCTAGCGGGCGCACAGATACGCAGTATTTT; CDR3: CASSSPSGRTDTQYF
J: TRBJ2-7; V: TRBV7-6; D: -; length: 15; size: -; DNA: TGTGCCAGCAGCTTAGCGACGGGTAGCAACTACGAGCAGTACTTC; CDR3: CASSLATGSNYEQYF
J: TRBJ1-1; V: TRBV9; D: TRBD1; length: 15; size: -; DNA: TGTGCCAGCAGCGCCGGGACAGCGATGAACACTGAAGCTTTCTTT; CDR3: CASSAGTAMNTEAFF
J: TRBJ2-7; V: TRBV27; D: TRBD2; length: 15; size: -; DNA: TGTGCCAGCAGTTTAAGAGGCGGGAGGGAGTACGAGCAGTACTTC; CDR3: CASSLRGGREYEQYF
J: TRBJ2-5; V: TRBV24-1; D: TRBD1; length: 16; size: -; DNA: TGTGCCACCAGTGATTTCGCCACGACAGGGCAAGAGACCCAGTACTTC; CDR3: CATSDFATTGQETQYF
J: TRBJ1-2; V: TRBV7-2; D: -; length: 14; size: once; DNA: TGTGCCAGCAGCCCAAAAGGACAGAGCTATGGCTACACCTTC; CDR3: CASSPKGQSYGYTF
J: TRBJ2-6; V: TRBV30; D: -; length: 15; size: -; DNA: TGTGCCTGGAGTGTACTCGGGGCTGGGGCCAACGTCCTGACTTTC; CDR3: CAWSVLGAGANVLTF
J: TRBJ2-7; V: TRBV15; D: TRBD2; length: 16; size: -; DNA: TGTGCCACCAGCAGAGATCTGGCGGGAGCGAAAAACGAGCAGTACTTC; CDR3: CATSRDLAGAKNEQYF
J: TRBJ1-5; V: TRBV4-2; D: -; length: 15; size: few; DNA: TGTGCCAGCAGCCAAGGACAGAATAGCAATCAGCCCCAGCATTTT; CDR3: CASSQGQNSNQPQHF
J: TRBJ1-2; V: TRBV20-1; D: TRBD1; length: 14; size: few; DNA: TGCAGTGCTAGTCCGGACAGGGGCGGGGTAGGCTACACCTTC; CDR3: CSASPDRGGVGYTF
J: TRBJ1-6; V: TRBV28; D: TRBD1; length: 15; size: -; DNA: TGTGCCAGCAGCTCCCCGGGACAGGTGGATTCACCCCTCCACTTT; CDR3: CASSSPGQVDSPLHF
J: TRBJ2-1; V: TRBV4-2; D: TRBD2; length: 15; size: -; DNA: TGTGCCAGCAGCCCCGAGCGGGGGGGATACAATGAGCAGTTCTTC; CDR3: CASSPERGGYNEQFF
J: TRBJ1-5; V: TRBV2; D: -; length: 14; size: once; DNA: TGTGCCAGCAACTCCGCTTTTAGCAATCAGCCCCAGCATTTT; CDR3: CASNSAFSNQPQHF
J: TRBJ2-1; V: TRBV13; D: -; length: 12; size: -; DNA: TGTGCCAGCAGTTATGCCGGGGGTGAGCAGTTCTTC; CDR3: CASSYAGGEQFF
J: TRBJ1-2; V: TRBV7-9; D: -; length: 14; size: -; DNA: TGTGCCAGCAGCCAGGTCCGGACAGTGTCCGGCTACACCTTC; CDR3: CASSQVRTVSGYTF
J: TRBJ1-4; V: TRBV19; D: TRBD1; length: 14; size: once; DNA: TGTGCCAGTAGTCCCGGGACAGGGGACGAAAAACTGTTTTTT; CDR3: CASSPGTGDEKLFF
J: TRBJ1-6; V: TRBV4-1; D: TRBD1; length: 16; size: -; DNA: TGCGCCAGCAGCCAGGAAGACAGGGTTATTCCCTCACCCCTCCACTTT; CDR3: CASSQEDRVIPSPLHF
J: TRBJ1-2; V: TRBV5-1; D: TRBD1; length: 17; size: -; DNA: TGCGCCAGCAGCTTTTACAGGGACAGGGGGCTTCACTATGGCTACACCTTC; CDR3: CASSFYRDRGLHYGYTF
J: TRBJ2-7; V: TRBV27; D: -; length: 13; size: once; DNA: TGTGCCAGCTCCCCTGCGGAGCTCTACGAGCAGTACTTC; CDR3: CASSPAELYEQYF
J: TRBJ1-4; V: TRBV7-9; D: TRBD1; length: 14; size: -; DNA: TGTGCCAGCAGCACCGGGACAGGCTATGAAAAACTGTTTTTT; CDR3: CASSTGTGYEKLFF
J: TRBJ1-5; V: TRBV6-1; D: -; length: 14; size: -; DNA: TGTGCCAGCAGTGAGGAAAGGGGAGGTCAGCCCCAGCATTTT; CDR3: CASSEERGGQPQHF
J: TRBJ2-1; V: TRBV18; D: TRBD2; length: 16; size: -; DNA: TGTGCCAGCTCACCCCGAGGGACTAGCGGGAGAGATGAGCAGTTCTTC; CDR3: CASSPRGTSGRDEQFF
J: TRBJ1-2; V: TRBV4-1; D: TRBD1; length: 16; size: -; DNA: TGCGCCAGCAGCCAATCCACAGGGGGGTTAAACTATGGCTACACCTTC; CDR3: CASSQSTGGLNYGYTF